The entry below gives a single TCR beta chain sequence along with its context. This clonotype was observed a handful of times. This clone's antigen is unknown. No base quality information exists; no much larger clone differs at one position. Taken from cysteine to phenylalanine, the CDR3 has 14 residues. Only CDR3 DNA remains: 42 bases, in frame from the first base. Cut back by 3 bases and 1 base, the V and J ends lie 6 bases apart. The germline V gene gives CDR1 as MGHRA and CDR2 as YSYEKL. This entry comes from a study of T-cell reconstitution after alpha-beta-depleted transplantation in children (dated by TCRdb to about 2016). At the level of the whole study: Using TCR repertoire profiling, the study followed T-cell immune reconstitution in a quantitative way in children after TCRalphabeta/CD19-depleted allogeneic hematopoietic cell transplantation.

Library creation used PCR. TCRdb shows the sequencer as Illumina HiSeq 2500. To normalize quantification of the TCRbeta repertoire, the TCR libraries were built with molecular barcoding that relied on unique molecular identifiers. TCRdb's own reprocessing of the public reads used fastp at Q25 and MiXCR and kept productive beta chains. Identical CDR3 protein sequences are pooled into one entry, listed with their most common genes and DNA. The sample table lists hundreds of thousands of distinct CDR3 sequences, over 15% of them with a count of one. Approximately 1% of the sample goes to the ten largest clones.

The V and J genes are TRBV4-1 and TRBJ2-2; a weak D assignment points to TRBD2 (5 bases agree). The clonotype originates from a human donor who donated a stem cell graft to a child with acute myeloid leukemia. The input for sequencing was PBMCs from the stem cell graft donor, taken from the stem cell graft. The DNA sequence follows: TGCGCCAGCAGCCAGGAGGAGAACACCGGGGAGCTGTTTTTT. The encoded protein is CASSQEENTGELFF.